This entry concerns a single T cell receptor beta chain. Its antigen is currently not known. The junction and the germline gene differ at one end; a read error may be behind it. The data were taken from a study of T cells after yellow fever vaccination (dated by TCRdb to about 2019). Regarding the study in general: The SMART-Seq v4 Ultra Low Input RNA kit was used to prepare libraries from fractions with low cell numbers. Blood was drawn at multiple timepoints before and after primary and secondary immunization, with bulk PBMC replicates and cell subsets isolated. Two healthy male donors, one aged 18 to 29 and one aged 30 to 40 years, were included in the cohort. Bulk TCR alpha and beta repertoires were sequenced longitudinally to track T-cell clones before and after primary and booster YFV17D yellow fever vaccination. Results and caveats for the whole study, not just this receptor: The study included only a couple of donors, which limits how far the findings can be generalized. Compared with the primary T-cell response, the secondary T-cell response was weaker but faster, peaking on day 5 rather than day 15. A small fraction of clonotypes appeared in both the CD4 and CD8 compartments, likely as a result of convergent recombination. Most clones expanded after primary vaccination were re-detected after the booster (almost 97% of CD4 and approximately 88% of CD8), suggesting broad memory maintenance. Because abundant contaminating clonotypes from the bulk population could be contained in FACS-sorted repertoires, computational filtering was required.

Including the terminal cysteine and phenylalanine, the CDR3 comprises 15 residues. Just CDR3 DNA is preserved here, 45 bases in frame from base 1. Reading the germline V gene (reference sequence) gives CDR1 SSHAT and CDR2 FNYEAQ. Synthesis of TCR cDNA relied on 5'RACE template switching, a step that introduced a universal primer site along with unique molecular identifiers. Priming for cDNA synthesis came from both the TCR alpha and TCR beta constant segments. Library amplification involved two PCR steps, and the second step added sample barcodes and sequencing adapters. Libraries were sequenced on Illumina HiSeq 2500 (2x100 bp) or NovaSeq (2x150 bp). The study's processing was this. MIGEC was used to demultiplex reads and collapse the reads into UMI consensus sequences, and MiXCR was used for V(D)J alignment. Vaccine-responding clonotypes were defined with edgeR using replicate PBMC samples, requiring FDR below 0.01 and a log2 fold change above 5 up to day 15. Bulk clonotypes were assigned CD4 or CD8 identity according to which sequenced CD4 or CD8 repertoire held them at higher abundance. TCRdb reworked the public reads: Q25 trimming with fastp, MiXCR clone assembly, productive beta chains retained. Rows are unified per CDR3 protein, each entry keeping the most common DNA and genes. The V and J calls were not made by the authors but by TCRdb's processing. The sample table records 360,000 or so distinct CDR3 sequences; 11% of these occur just once. Around 19% of the sample rests with the top ten.

The treatment or condition label of this sample denotes: live attenuated yellow fever vaccine strain. At each blood-draw timepoint, two biological replicates of bulk PBMCs were obtained. PBMCs were isolated from peripheral blood using a standard Ficoll-Paque protocol. RNA was extracted with TriZol from bulk PBMCs, CD4 and CD8 fractions, and dextramer-positive and dextramer-negative fractions. The chain employs TRBV7-7 and TRBJ2-3; the D region may be TRBD1 or TRBD2, each matching 6 bases equally. This TCR derives from a young man who received the YFV17D yellow fever vaccine. The sample in question was PBMCs, obtained on the day of the first yellow fever vaccination. The CDR3 protein sequence reads: CASSLRGAGADTQYF. Here is the DNA: TGTGCTAGCAGCCTAAGGGGGGCAGGGGCAGATACGCAGTATTTT.